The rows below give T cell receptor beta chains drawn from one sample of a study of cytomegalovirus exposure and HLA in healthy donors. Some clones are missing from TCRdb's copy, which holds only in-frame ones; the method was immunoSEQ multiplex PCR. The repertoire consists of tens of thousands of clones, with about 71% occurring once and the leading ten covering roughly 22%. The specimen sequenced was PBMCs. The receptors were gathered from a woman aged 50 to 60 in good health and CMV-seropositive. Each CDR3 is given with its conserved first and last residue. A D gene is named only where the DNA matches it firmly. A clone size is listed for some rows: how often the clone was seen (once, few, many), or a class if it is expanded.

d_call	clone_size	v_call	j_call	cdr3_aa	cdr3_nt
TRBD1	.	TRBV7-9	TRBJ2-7	CASSTHDRGVREQYF	TGTGCCAGCAGCACTCACGACAGGGGCGTTCGAGAGCAGTACTTC
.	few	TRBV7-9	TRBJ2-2	CASSLSDTGELFF	TGTGCCAGCAGCTTGTCGGACACCGGGGAGCTGTTTTTT
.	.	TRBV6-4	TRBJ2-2	CASSAEASFGELFF	TGTGCCAGCAGTGCGGAGGCTAGCTTCGGGGAGCTGTTTTTT
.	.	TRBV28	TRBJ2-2	CASSLPFGGTGELFF	TGTGCCAGCAGTTTGCCCTTCGGAGGGACCGGGGAGCTGTTTTTT
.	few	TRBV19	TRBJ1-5	CASSTSKTAYSNQPQHF	TGTGCCAGTAGTACAAGCAAGACAGCTTATAGCAATCAGCCCCAGCATTTT
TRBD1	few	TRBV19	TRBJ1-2	CASSEFTGQGYGYTF	TGTGCCAGTAGTGAATTTACAGGACAGGGCTATGGCTACACCTTC
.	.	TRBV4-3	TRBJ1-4	CASSQDLALEEVGEKLFF	TGCGCCAGCAGCCAAGATCTGGCTTTAGAGGAAGTCGGGGAAAAACTGTTTTTT
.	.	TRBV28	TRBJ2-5	CATRPWSGTQYF	TGTGCCACCCGTCCCTGGAGCGGGACCCAGTACTTC
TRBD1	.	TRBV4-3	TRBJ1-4	CASSQVGDRGNEKLFF	TGCGCCAGCAGCCAAGTGGGGGACAGGGGGAATGAAAAACTGTTTTTT
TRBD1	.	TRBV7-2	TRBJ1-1	CASSHPGQVNTEAFF	TGTGCCAGCAGCCACCCGGGACAGGTGAACACTGAAGCTTTCTTT
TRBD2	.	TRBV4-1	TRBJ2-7	CASSQALAGGTHEQYF	TGCGCCAGCAGCCAAGCCCTAGCGGGGGGGACCCACGAGCAGTACTTC
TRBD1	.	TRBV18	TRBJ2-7	CASSPGTGGAYEQYF	TGTGCCAGCTCACCAGGGACAGGGGGAGCTTACGAGCAGTACTTC
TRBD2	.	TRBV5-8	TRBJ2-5	CASSFLTSGGPRETQYF	TGTGCCAGCAGCTTCCTGACTAGCGGGGGGCCAAGGGAGACCCAGTACTTC
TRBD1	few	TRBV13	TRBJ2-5	CASSLLGTEETQYF	TGTGCCAGCAGCTTATTGGGGACAGAAGAGACCCAGTACTTC
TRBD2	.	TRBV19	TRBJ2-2	CASGLAGTNTGELFF	TGTGCCAGCGGACTAGCGGGAACGAACACCGGGGAGCTGTTTTTT
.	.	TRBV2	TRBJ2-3	CASSFTQESTDTQYF	TGTGCCAGCAGCTTCACACAGGAGAGCACAGATACGCAGTATTTT
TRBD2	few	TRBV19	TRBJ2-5	CASSVREAATQYF	TGTGCCAGTAGTGTCCGGGAGGCCGCGACCCAGTACTTC
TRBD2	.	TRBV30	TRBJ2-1	CAWSLGTSGGAEQFF	TGTGCCTGGAGTCTAGGGACTAGCGGGGGGGCAGAGCAGTTCTTC
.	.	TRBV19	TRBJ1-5	CASMGAGAQNQPQHF	TGTGCCAGTATGGGGGCAGGGGCCCAAAATCAGCCCCAGCATTTT
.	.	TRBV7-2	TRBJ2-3	CASRGSASTDTQYF	TGTGCCAGCCGGGGTAGCGCTAGCACAGATACGCAGTATTTT
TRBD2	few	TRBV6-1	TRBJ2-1	CASSQAGRGGGNEQFF	TGTGCCAGCAGTCAAGCAGGGCGGGGGGGAGGTAATGAGCAGTTCTTC
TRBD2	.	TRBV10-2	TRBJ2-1	CASSDAASGGYNEQFF	TGCGCCAGCAGTGACGCCGCTAGCGGGGGTTACAATGAGCAGTTCTTC
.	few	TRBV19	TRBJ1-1	CASSIAVRDTEAFF	TGTGCCAGTAGTATCGCCGTCAGGGATACTGAAGCTTTCTTT
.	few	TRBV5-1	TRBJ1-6	CASIWGGSYNSPLHF	TGCGCCAGCATATGGGGGGGATCCTATAATTCACCCCTCCACTTT
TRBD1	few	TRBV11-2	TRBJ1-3	CASSYTTGGLTGNTIYF	TGTGCCAGCAGCTACACCACAGGGGGGTTGACTGGAAACACCATATATTTT
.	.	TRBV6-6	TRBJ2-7	CASIGGGSHYEQYF	TGTGCCAGCATCGGGGGAGGCAGTCACTACGAGCAGTACTTC
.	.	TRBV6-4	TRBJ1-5	CASSAGTGGAQHF	TGTGCCAGCAGTGCAGGGACGGGAGGGGCCCAGCATTTT
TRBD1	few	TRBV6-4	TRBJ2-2	CASSDPGGPGELFF	TGTGCCAGCAGTGACCCAGGGGGCCCCGGGGAGCTGTTTTTT
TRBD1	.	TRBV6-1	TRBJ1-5	CASSELGTGIQPQHF	TGTGCCAGCAGTGAACTCGGGACAGGGATTCAGCCCCAGCATTTT
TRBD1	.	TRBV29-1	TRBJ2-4	CSAGQGQNIQYF	TGCAGCGCCGGACAGGGCCAAAACATTCAGTACTTC
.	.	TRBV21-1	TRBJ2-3	CASKDRVSTDTQYF	TGTGCCAGCAAAGACAGGGTGAGCACAGATACGCAGTATTTT
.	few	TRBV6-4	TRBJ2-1	CASSAGGRSYNEQFF	TGTGCCAGCAGTGCGGGTGGCCGCTCCTACAATGAGCAGTTCTTC
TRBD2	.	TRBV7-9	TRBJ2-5	CASSFISGGTETQYF	TGTGCCAGCAGCTTTATTAGCGGGGGGACGGAGACCCAGTACTTC
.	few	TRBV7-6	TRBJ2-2	CASSLSSGNTGELFF	TGTGCCAGCAGCTTGAGTAGCGGGAACACCGGGGAGCTGTTTTTT
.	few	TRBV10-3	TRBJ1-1	CAIRGTKSMNTEAFF	TGTGCCATCAGAGGGACAAAGTCTATGAACACTGAAGCTTTCTTT
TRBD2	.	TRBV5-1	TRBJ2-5	CASSSTAGGPYETQYF	TGCGCCAGCAGCTCCACCGCGGGGGGCCCCTATGAGACCCAGTACTTC
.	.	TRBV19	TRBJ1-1	CARAHRVNTEAFF	TGTGCCAGGGCGCACAGGGTGAACACTGAAGCTTTCTTT
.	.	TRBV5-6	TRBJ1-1	CASSLGRRGTEAFF	TGTGCCAGCAGCTTGGGCAGAAGAGGAACTGAAGCTTTCTTT
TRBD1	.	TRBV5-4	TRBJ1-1	CASTRDRGRNTEAFF	TGTGCCAGCACCCGGGACAGGGGGAGGAACACTGAAGCTTTCTTT
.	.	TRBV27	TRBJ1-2	CASTSPGSNYGYTF	TGTGCCAGCACGTCCCCAGGGTCTAACTATGGCTACACCTTC
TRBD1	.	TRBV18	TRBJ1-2	CASSPVTGDGYTF	TGTGCCAGCTCACCCGTCACAGGGGATGGCTACACCTTC
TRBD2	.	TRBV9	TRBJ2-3	CASSTSTPGLAGADTQYF	TGTGCCAGCAGCACCTCAACCCCGGGACTAGCGGGAGCAGATACGCAGTATTTT
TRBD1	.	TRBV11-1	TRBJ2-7	CASSFQDREGYEQYF	TGTGCCAGCAGCTTCCAGGACAGGGAAGGGTACGAGCAGTACTTC
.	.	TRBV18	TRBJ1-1	CASSLVDSLEAFF	TGTGCCAGCTCACTCGTGGACAGCCTAGAAGCTTTCTTT
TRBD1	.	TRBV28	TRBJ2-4	CASSLSTGTVKNIQYF	TGTGCCAGCAGTTTATCGACAGGGACGGTCAAAAACATTCAGTACTTC
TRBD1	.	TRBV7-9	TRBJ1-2	CASLGTADGYTF	TGTGCCAGCCTCGGGACAGCCGATGGCTACACCTTC
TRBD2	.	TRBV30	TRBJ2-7	CAWSVLVARSGRETYEQYF	TGTGCCTGGAGTGTACTGGTAGCTAGAAGCGGGAGAGAAACCTACGAGCAGTACTTC
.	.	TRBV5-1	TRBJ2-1	CASSLGVFNEQFF	TGCGCCAGCAGCTTAGGGGTATTCAATGAGCAGTTCTTC
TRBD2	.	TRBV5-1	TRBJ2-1	CASSLGSGGLYEQFF	TGCGCCAGCAGCTTGGGGTCGGGGGGGCTTTATGAGCAGTTCTTC
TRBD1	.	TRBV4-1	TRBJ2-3	CASSLAGTGSTDTQYF	TGCGCCAGCAGCCTCGCCGGGACAGGGTCCACAGATACGCAGTATTTT